The 19 T cell receptor beta chains given below trace back to one sample, sequenced in a study of blood T cell repertoires in COVID-19. The repertoire was sequenced with immunoSEQ multiplex PCR; TCRdb's copy has only in-frame clones and lacks some. The sample includes fewer than 200,000 clones, about 92% of them seen just once. The specimen sequenced was peripheral blood. The receptors here all came from a man aged 25-45 years with COVID-19, enrolled during active disease.

The rearrangement uses TRBV15 and TRBJ2-7, with D maybe TRBD2 (5 bases). CDR1 is LNHNV and CDR2 is YYDKDF in the germline V gene (reference sequence). V lost 2 bases and J 0 bases, leaving 14 bases between the germline ends. This CDR3 is built from 16 residues. The CDR3 DNA reads TGTGCCACCAGCAGACAAGCGGACCTCAGCTCCTACGAGCAGTACTTC. The encoded protein is CATSRQADLSSYEQYF.

The chain uses TRBV19 and TRBJ1-2, with D maybe TRBD1 (6 bases). The germline gives CDR1 LNHDA, CDR2 SQIVND (reference sequence). This CDR3 has 14 residues. Trimming stripped 5 bases from V and 1 base from J, with 11 bases between. CDR3 loop: CASSPRGYNYGYTF. CDR3 nucleotide sequence: TGTGCCAGTAGTCCGAGGGGGTATAACTATGGCTACACCTTC.

The chain joins TRBV2 to TRBJ2-7, with D uncertain. From germline, CDR1 is SNHLY and CDR2 FYNNEI. This CDR3 spans 15 amino acids. Deletions cut 2 bases from V and 5 bases from J, with 16 bases between. In nucleotides, the CDR3 is TGTGCCAGCAGTGAAATTGCGGCTAGTCGGGACGAGCAGTACTTC. Its translation is CASSEIAASRDEQYF.

The chain uses TRBV9 and TRBJ1-5; 7 positions match TRBD1. Germline assignment: CDR1 SGDLS and CDR2 YYNGEE. The V segment lost 2 bases and the J segment 6 bases; nucleotides outside the gene matches: 2. The CDR3 consists of 13 residues. The CDR3 region is CASSVGQAQPQHF. CDR3 DNA sequence: TGTGCCAGCAGCGTTGGACAGGCTCAGCCCCAGCATTTT.

The count of this clone is one. The chain joins TRBV19 to TRBJ2-1; 8 bases match TRBD2. The CDR3 runs to 16 residues. Germline values: CDR1 LNHDA, CDR2 SQIVND (reference sequence). V dropped 5 bases and J dropped 0; count of bases not matched to a gene: 6. In DNA form, the CDR3 reads TGTGCCAGTAGTGCGTATAGCGGGAACTCCTACAATGAGCAGTTCTTC. Encoded protein: CASSAYSGNSYNEQFF.

V gene TRBV2 combines with J gene TRBJ1-2; 12 bases align to TRBD1. This CDR3 has 16 amino acids. Looked up from germline, CDR1 is SNHLY and CDR2 is FYNNEI. The J segment lost 4 bases and the V segment lost 9 bases, leaving 12 bases of the junction unmatched. CDR3 region: CARLGTGGVLGYGYTF. CDR3 in DNA: TGTGCCAGGCTAGGGACAGGGGGCGTTCTGGGCTATGGCTACACCTTC. The entire variable domain, with the rest obtained from reference TRBV2 and TRBJ1-2, is as follows: EPEVTQTPSHQVTQMGQEVILRCVPISNHLYFYWYRQILGQKVEFLVSFYNNEISEKSEIFDDQFSVERPDGSNFTLKIRSTKLEDSAMYFCARLGTGGVLGYGYTFGSGTRLTVV.

The chain carries TRBV30 and TRBJ2-2; D gene unclear. From germline, CDR1 is GTSNPN and CDR2 SVGIG (reference sequence). This CDR3 spans 12 amino acids. V dropped 0 bases and J dropped 6 bases, with 5 bases sitting between them. This CDR3 reads CAWSVWPGELFF. Written as DNA, the CDR3 is TGTGCCTGGAGTGTATGGCCCGGGGAGCTGTTTTTT. The full variable domain, its missing parts supplied by reference TRBV30 and TRBJ2-2, is SQTIHQWPATLVQPVGSPLSLECTVEGTSNPNLYWYRQAAGRGLQLLFYSVGIGQISSEVPQNLSASRPQDRQFILSSKKLLLSDSGFYLCAWSVWPGELFFGEGSRLTVL.

In its sample, this clone was seen once. CDR3 in amino acids: CASSRQNEKLFF. The CDR3 DNA reads as TGTGCCAGCTCACGGCAGAATGAAAAACTGTTTTTT. This chain joins TRBV18 and TRBJ1-4; D is undetermined. With 4 bases removed from V and 5 bases from J, the gap between germline ends came to 5 bases. Germline V gives CDR1 KGHSH, CDR2 LQKENI. The CDR3 runs 12 residues. Filled out from reference TRBV18 and TRBJ1-4, the complete variable domain reads NAGVMQNPRHLVRRRGQEARLRCSPMKGHSHVYWYRQLPEEGLKFMVYLQKENIIDESGMPKERFSAEFPKEGPSILRIQQVVRGDSAAYFCASSRQNEKLFFGSGTQLSVL.

The V gene is TRBV2, the J gene TRBJ1-5, with 10 bases identical to TRBD1. The germline gives CDR1 SNHLY, CDR2 FYNNEI. V trimming: 1 base; J trimming: 6 bases; junction bases outside the gene matches: 0. The CDR3 is 14 residues long. The CDR3 spells CASSEGTGGQPQHF. CDR3 DNA: TGTGCCAGCAGTGAAGGGACAGGGGGTCAGCCCCAGCATTTT.

The chain employs TRBV4-1 and TRBJ1-5; 8 positions match TRBD1. The CDR3 is 15 amino acids. With 4 bases clipped from V and 7 bases from J, the junction kept 9 bases outside the gene matches. Germline V lookup: CDR1 MGHRA, CDR2 YSYEKL. The chain's CDR3 is CASSPPDRVGQPQHF. CDR3 in DNA: TGCGCCAGCAGCCCTCCGGACAGGGTAGGACAGCCCCAGCATTTT.

The chain links TRBV9 to TRBJ1-5; 8 positions agree with TRBD1. Trimming removed 1 base from V and 4 bases from J; junction bases left unmatched: 4. Germline CDR1 and CDR2: SGDLS and YYNGEE. This CDR3 has 15 residues. CDR3 sequence: CASSVTGQANQPQHF. The CDR3 bases are TGTGCCAGCAGCGTAACGGGACAGGCGAATCAGCCCCAGCATTTT.

The rearrangement joins TRBV7-9 to TRBJ1-1; no definite D call. With 0 bases removed from V and 7 bases from J, the gap between germline ends came to 18 bases. The germline gives CDR1 SEHNR, CDR2 FQNEAQ (reference sequence). There are 16 residues in the CDR3. CDR3 sequence (DNA): TGTGCCAGCAGCTTAGCAGAGTCCACCCCGAACGTTGAAGCTTTCTTT. It yields the protein CASSLAESTPNVEAFF.

This chain connects TRBV7-9 to TRBJ2-7; 7 nucleotides agree with TRBD1. CDR1 SEHNR and CDR2 FQNEAQ come from the germline V gene (reference sequence). Trimming took 4 bases from V and 4 from J; bases not matched to a gene: 10. This CDR3 region has 15 residues. Written as DNA, the CDR3 is TGTGCCAGCAGCTCATCGGACAGGAACAAGTACGAGCAGTACTTC. Protein sequence: CASSSSDRNKYEQYF.

The rearrangement uses TRBV19 and TRBJ1-5, with 7 positions matching TRBD1. The V gene end was trimmed by 2 bases and the J gene end by 7 bases; junction bases not matched to a gene: 11. This CDR3 has 16 amino acids. The germline V gene encodes CDR1 LNHDA and CDR2 SQIVND (reference sequence). The CDR3 bases are TGTGCCAGTAGTATAATCCTGCGAGGGGGCAGCCAGCCCCAGCATTTT. This translates into CASSIILRGGSQPQHF.

V is TRBV4-3 and J is TRBJ2-1, with D hard to call. Germline V gene lookup returns CDR1 LGHNA and CDR2 YSLEER. V was pared by 5 bases and J by 4 bases, with 15 bases between. This CDR3 is built from 15 residues. CDR3 DNA: TGCGCCAGCAGCGCTACCGGGTCTACTTACAATGAGCAGTTCTTC. Amino acid sequence: CASSATGSTYNEQFF.

The rearrangement links TRBV7-2 to TRBJ2-7; TRBD2 agrees at 7 bases. The CDR3 contains 16 residues. The trim removed 5 bases at V and 7 bases at J, leaving 17 bases unmatched. Germline CDR1 SGHTA, CDR2 FQGNSA. CDR3 region: CASSTHGTTRLLEQYF. In DNA form, the CDR3 reads TGTGCCAGCAGCACCCACGGGACTACACGACTCCTGGAGCAGTACTTC.

This rearrangement joins TRBV9 to TRBJ1-2; unclear D gene. V gave up 0 bases and J gave up 2 bases, with 11 bases separating them. The CDR3 has 15 residues. The germline V gene has CDR1 SGDLS and CDR2 YYNGEE. The CDR3 DNA sequence: TGTGCCAGCAGCGTAGGTGTGGACTTCAACTATGGCTACACCTTC. Translation: CASSVGVDFNYGYTF.

This chain links TRBV5-4 with TRBJ2-7; 9 nucleotides match TRBD1. V shed 0 bases and J 1 base; nucleotides not matched to a gene: 8. Germline CDR1 and CDR2: SGHNT and YYREEE (reference sequence). The CDR3 sequence is 17 residues long. Here the CDR3 reads CASSLAQGALRSYEQYF. As DNA, the CDR3 is TGTGCCAGCAGCTTGGCACAGGGGGCACTCCGGTCCTACGAGCAGTACTTC.

This clone was counted a few times. The gene calls are TRBV28 and TRBJ2-5; 8 nucleotides agree with TRBD1. With V trimmed by 1 base and J by 4 bases, 5 bases remained unmatched. Germline V lookup: CDR1 MDHEN, CDR2 SYDVKM. This CDR3 is 15 amino acids long. The CDR3 coding sequence is TGTGCCAGCAGTTTATCCCAGGGGGCCGGAGAGACCCAGTACTTC. This encodes CASSLSQGAGETQYF.